The rows below give T cell receptor beta chains drawn from one sample of a study of T cell changes during pregnancy in multiple sclerosis. Repertoires were generated with immunoSEQ multiplex PCR, while TCRdb's copy carries only in-frame clones and drops some. The data show some 35,000 clones, roughly nine tenths seen once. The sequenced sample was CD4+ T cells from peripheral blood mononuclear cells, obtained after pregnancy. Receptors were obtained from a female donor in good health, enrolled as a control in a pregnancy study. CDR3s leave out the opening cysteine and the closing phenylalanine or tryptophan.

v_gene	j_gene	CDR3aa
TRBV27	TRBJ2-2	ASTLQGSGELF
TRBV5-5	TRBJ2-3	ASSLVLVGQVTQY
TRBV7-6	TRBJ2-6	ASSGDRAGANVLT
TRBV11-2	TRBJ2-1	ASSSSWAGSSYNEQF
TRBV28	TRBJ1-5	ASSLQGFSGVWDQPQH
TRBV19	TRBJ1-5	ASRLQGDEGNQPQH
TRBV4-1	TRBJ2-3	ASSQRGSTDTQY
TRBV11-2	TRBJ1-1	ASSFWGGNTEAF
TRBV5-8	TRBJ1-5	ASSLGRDSNQPQH
TRBV21-1	TRBJ2-1	ASSKKGARGNEQF
TRBV21-1	TRBJ2-1	ASLYTSGGSYNEQF
TRBV7-6	TRBJ2-3	ASSFDSKRGGTTDTQY
TRBV30	TRBJ1-1	AWSGEGDAF
TRBV5-6	TRBJ2-7	ASSSGLAATYEQY
TRBV6-1	TRBJ2-7	ASSTLAGGPGEQY
TRBV28	TRBJ2-7	ASSLVTSDSYEQY
TRBV2	TRBJ2-5	ASSETRGLETQY
TRBV5-6	TRBJ2-2	ASSILDRKHTGELF
TRBV5-1	TRBJ2-2	ASSRETDNTGELF
TRBV7-3	TRBJ2-2	ASSLTAGGPGELF
TRBV14	TRBJ2-7	ASSQEATASSYEQY
TRBV6-5	TRBJ1-1	ASSYVRGRNTEAF
TRBV27	TRBJ2-5	ASRTGGYETQY
TRBV9	TRBJ2-4	ASSVTGGTGIQY
TRBV5-1	TRBJ2-5	ASSLAGRGARQETQY
TRBV11-1	TRBJ2-7	ASSRLSGGVLGEQY
TRBV18	TRBJ2-7	ASSSLAYEQY
TRBV7-9	TRBJ1-5	ASSLGDRGDQPQH
TRBV18	TRBJ2-5	ASSSVYQETQY
TRBV12-5	TRBJ1-3	ASGLTRGSGNTIY
TRBV7-8	TRBJ1-2	ASSLGLWTGGGYT
TRBV28	TRBJ1-4	ASSVDTYEKLF
TRBV6-1	TRBJ1-1	ASTEGVGTNTEAF
TRBV6-6	TRBJ1-1	ASNIQGANTEAF